The present T cell receptor beta chain was sequenced within a study of blood T cell repertoires in COVID-19. The overall study: The study drew acute and convalescent COVID-19 samples from the United States, Italy and Spain. PBMCs, B-cell-depleted T cells, or T cells provided the cDNA or gDNA that made up the material.

Methods used by the authors: Amplified reference gene primers provided the basis for estimating nucleated cell counts. Repertoires were generated with immunoSEQ multiplex PCR, while TCRdb's copy carries only in-frame clones and drops some. That table gives V, J and clone size, and the DNA gave D and trimming. The sample shows approximately 500,000 clones, approximately 92% of them seen only once. This CDR3 contains 13 residues. Trimming cost V 4 bases and J 2 bases, with 8 bases left between them. Germline lookup yields CDR1 KGHSY and CDR2 FQNENV. Material for sequencing was peripheral blood. The source is a man younger than 35 with COVID-19, enrolled during active disease. The genes are TRBV16 and TRBJ2-5; D perhaps matches TRBD1 (5 bases). The DNA for the CDR3 is TGTGCCAGCAGCCGAAGGGGACAAGAGACCCAGTACTTC. Protein sequence: CASSRRGQETQYF.